This TCR beta chain came from a study of beta chain features in type 1 diabetes. As to this clone: Its cognate antigen is unknown.

Study-level points and caveats: When Type 1 diabetes patients were examined, their TCRB CDR3s proved moderately but significantly shorter in all four CD4+ subsets.

Via the markers CD45RO/CCR7/CD25/CD127/CD95/CD27, stem cell-like memory, regulatory, central memory and naive CD4+ cells were sorted. What was sequenced were expressed TCRB transcripts, since all of the isolated RNA had been reverse transcribed. Profiled with immunoSEQ multiplex PCR; TCRdb holds only in-frame clones, not every one. The table lists a few hundred thousand clones, around a tenth of them singletons. This CDR3 has 14 residues. CDR1 is LNHDA, CDR2 SQIVND, per germline (reference sequence). J gave up 3 bases and V 7 bases, and 5 bases lay outside the gene matches. This chain joins TRBV19 and TRBJ1-5; TRBD1 matches 8 bases. The material sequenced was central memory CD4+ T cells from blood. This sequence was found in a man aged 25 to 40 with type 1 diabetes. CDR3 nucleotides: TGTGCCAGTACTCGGACAGGGATCAATCAGCCCCAGCATTTT. This translates into CASTRTGINQPQHF.